This T cell receptor (beta chain) was found in a study of beta chain features in type 1 diabetes. General study findings and limits: Among all four CD4+ subsets, Type 1 diabetes patients had TCRB CDR3s that were moderately but significantly shorter.

V was clipped by 4 bases and J by 4 bases, with 10 bases between them. This CDR3 contains 14 residues. Germline loops: CDR1 SEHNR, CDR2 FQNEAQ (reference sequence). Every single donor gave one heparinised blood draw, and these averaged roughly 100 mL. Cells sorted by CD45RO/CCR7/CD25/CD127/CD95/CD27 comprised CD4+ naive, central memory, regulatory and stem cell-like memory cells. Purity above 95% was achieved in all sorted populations. This clone has only a few counts. The antigen remains unidentified. Sequenced material consisted of expressed TCRB transcripts (all of the isolated RNA was reverse transcribed). Using immunoSEQ multiplex PCR, the repertoire was profiled, and TCRdb retains in-frame clones only, with some absent. Of more than 250,000 clones listed, about 20% are singletons.

The TCR comes from a woman aged 40-49 years with type 1 diabetes. The sequencing sample was made of naive CD4+ T cells from blood. The chain has TRBV7-9 and TRBJ1-4; D possibly corresponds to TRBD1 (5 bases). The CDR3 sequence is CASSSDMINEKLFF. In DNA, the CDR3 is TGTGCCAGCAGCTCGGACATGATTAATGAAAAACTGTTTTTT.